This TCR beta chain derives from a study of monozygotic twins with inflammatory bowel disease. The CDR3 contains 15 residues. Germline-derived CDR1 and CDR2 are KGHDR and SFDVKD. Turning to this clonotype: No antigen is known for it.

Study-level results: No distinction between different T cell subtypes was possible.

Phlebotomy per donor yielded a single 2.5 ml blood sample. Researchers ran eight separate cDNA reactions for each sample. Nested PCRs (about 17 and 10 cycles, two total) were applied to TCRalpha and TCRbeta cDNA. TCRdb re-called the 5' RACE reads and gives one entry per CDR3 protein, without DNA. Recorded for this sample: about 330,000 distinct CDR3 sequences. Input material: blood. This TCR came from a human donor with ulcerative colitis or Crohn's disease, or a healthy co-twin of an affected twin (not recorded which). This chain joins TRBV24-1 and TRBJ2-1; TCRdb returns TRBD1, unconfirmable since there is no DNA. The CDR3 reads CATSPRGRAGNEQFF.